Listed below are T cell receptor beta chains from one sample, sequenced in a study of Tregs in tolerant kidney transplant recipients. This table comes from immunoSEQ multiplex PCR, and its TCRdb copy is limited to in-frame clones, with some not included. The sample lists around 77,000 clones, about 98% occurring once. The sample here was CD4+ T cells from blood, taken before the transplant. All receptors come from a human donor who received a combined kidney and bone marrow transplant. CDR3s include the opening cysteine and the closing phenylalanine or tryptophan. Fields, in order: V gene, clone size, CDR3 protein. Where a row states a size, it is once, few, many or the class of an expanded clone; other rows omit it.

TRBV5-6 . CASSFGQGRFETQYF
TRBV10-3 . CAISDRLYGYTF
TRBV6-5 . CASSYSASSYEQYF
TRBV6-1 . CATLLDTTNEQFF
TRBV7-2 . CASSAGQGAAGYTF
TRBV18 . CASSPDRGRFDEQYF
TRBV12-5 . CASGLDREAGGINNEQFF
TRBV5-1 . CASSLGGVYQETQYF
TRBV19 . CASSIGESGYEQYF
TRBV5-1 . CASTPRGQTTDTQYF
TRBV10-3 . CAMSTGSNTGELFF
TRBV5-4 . CASSLGAGLNEKLFF
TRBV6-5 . CASRRDRLTYEQYF
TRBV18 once CASSSLTRGNQPQHF
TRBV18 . CASSTGRNYEQYF
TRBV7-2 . CASSSRGLVSNEQYF
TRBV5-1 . CASSLAGFDNEQFF
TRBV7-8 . CASSPGQGTYEQYF
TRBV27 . CASSLNGMNTEAFF
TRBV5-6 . CASSLGGGGTNTGELFF
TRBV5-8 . CASSLVTSGSRRETQYF
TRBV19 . CASSTGGNEQFF
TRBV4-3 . CASSPTGKLYNEQFF
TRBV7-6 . CASSLALADYEQYF
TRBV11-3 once CASSPRDRGETQYF
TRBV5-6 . CASSSVGTGDNEQFF
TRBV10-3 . CAISDGADLNTEAFF
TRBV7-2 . CASSLDRNLVNEQFF
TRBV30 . CAWSVSGFRGYTF
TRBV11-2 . CASSLDFGDTQYF
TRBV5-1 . CASSLGDRAYTDTQYF
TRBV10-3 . CAIRTGQGTSYEQYF
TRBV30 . CAWSVGRGYGYTF
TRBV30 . CAWSVKGVDGYTF
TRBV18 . CASSPQQGDNTEAFF
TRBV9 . CASSVSSGGGLSGTEAFF
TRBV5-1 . CASSLGRNQPQHF
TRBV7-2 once CASSLVFRQGGDTQYF
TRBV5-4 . CASSSTGVHGYTF
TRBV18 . CASSPPGGFTEAFF
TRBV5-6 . CASTPTAAGNTIYF
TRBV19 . CASLPQYPVGELFF
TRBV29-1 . CSVGETYEQYF
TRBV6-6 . CASSYSSETQYF
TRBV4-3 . CASSYSGLAGANNEQFF
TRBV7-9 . CASSLDRLAGVYEQYF